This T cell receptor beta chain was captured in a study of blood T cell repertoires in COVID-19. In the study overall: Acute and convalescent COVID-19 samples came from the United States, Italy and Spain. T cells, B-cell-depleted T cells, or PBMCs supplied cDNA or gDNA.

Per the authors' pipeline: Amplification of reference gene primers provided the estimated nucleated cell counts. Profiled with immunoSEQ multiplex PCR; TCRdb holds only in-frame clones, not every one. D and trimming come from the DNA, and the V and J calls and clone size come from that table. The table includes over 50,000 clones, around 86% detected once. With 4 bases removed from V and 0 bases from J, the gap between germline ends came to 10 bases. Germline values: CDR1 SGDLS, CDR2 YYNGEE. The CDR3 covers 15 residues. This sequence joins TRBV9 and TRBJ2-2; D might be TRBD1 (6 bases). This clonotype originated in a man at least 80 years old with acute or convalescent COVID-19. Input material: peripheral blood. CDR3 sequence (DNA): TGTGCCAGCAGCCCACGGACAGCGAACACCGGGGAGCTGTTTTTT. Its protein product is CASSPRTANTGELFF.